Listed here are 2 T cell receptor beta chains from one sample, sequenced in a study of blood T cells in healthy people across ages. Combining a sample-barcoded 5' primer with a J-beta primer mix, a second PCR ran for about 7 to 11 cycles. Using its own MiXCR run on the 5' RACE reads, TCRdb lists one record per CDR3 protein. The data show about 1,400,000 distinct CDR3 sequences, about 40% seen once. Sequenced sample: blood. Every receptor here comes from a woman aged 18-29 years in good health.

The chain joins TRBV12-3 or TRBV12-4 to TRBJ1-2; 10 positions match TRBD1. The V gene end was trimmed by 4 bases and the J gene end by 9 bases; junction bases not matched to a gene: 8. The CDR3 length is 14 residues. CDR3 sequence reads: CASSYRDRGLSYTF. The CDR3 DNA reads TGTGCCAGCAGTTACCGGGACAGGGGTTTAAGCTACACCTTC.

There are many counts of this clonotype. The chain combines TRBV20-1 with TRBJ1-1; D gene ambiguous. CDR3 length equals 14 residues. Germline V CDR1 and CDR2: DFQATT, SNEGSKA (reference sequence). V was trimmed by 0 bases and J by 0 bases, leaving 8 bases between them. This chain's CDR3 is CSAREAVMNTEAFF. In DNA form, the CDR3 reads TGCAGTGCTAGAGAAGCAGTAATGAACACTGAAGCTTTCTTT.